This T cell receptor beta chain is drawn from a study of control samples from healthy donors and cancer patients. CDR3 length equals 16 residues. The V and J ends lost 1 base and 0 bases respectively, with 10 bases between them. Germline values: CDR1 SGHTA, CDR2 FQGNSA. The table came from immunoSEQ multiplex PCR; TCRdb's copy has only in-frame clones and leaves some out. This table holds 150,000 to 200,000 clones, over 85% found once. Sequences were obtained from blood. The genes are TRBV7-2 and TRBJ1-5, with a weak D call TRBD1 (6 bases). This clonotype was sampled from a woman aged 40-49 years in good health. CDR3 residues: CASSLVGGDSNQPQHF. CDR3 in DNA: TGTGCCAGCAGCTTAGTGGGGGGCGATAGCAATCAGCCCCAGCATTTT.